This TCR beta chain comes out of a study of PD-L1 blockade in urothelial cancer. Study overall: T cells numbered a median of about 150,000 in the blood samples. General observations from the study: Where pretreatment blood TCR clonality fell below the median, better survival was predicted.

Germline CDR1 is SGHRS and CDR2 is YFSETQ. The CDR3 covers 17 residues. V gave up 0 bases and J gave up 0 bases; unmatched junction bases: 4. This clone was recorded only once. Its specificity is unknown. Time point denoted: pretreatment peripheral blood. Enrolled patients showed locally advanced or metastatic urothelial carcinoma. Sampling of each patient yielded between 1 and 8 specimens, collected pretreatment and on-treatment. The assay was immunoSEQ multiplex PCR, and TCRdb's table has in-frame clones only and misses some. The sample holds 70,000 to 80,000 clones; around 81% are singletons and the top ten take 6.7%.

The sample here was PBMCs, taken around atezolizumab (anti-PD-L1) treatment. The chain joins TRBV5-1 to TRBJ2-4; the match to TRBD2 covers 9 bases. This receptor was identified in a man in his forties with urothelial cancer. This chain's CDR3 is CASSLGLAGRAKNIQYF. The DNA for the CDR3 is TGCGCCAGCAGCTTGGGGCTAGCGGGGAGAGCCAAAAACATTCAGTACTTC.